At least ten counts were recorded for the clone carrying this T cell receptor beta chain. The antigen is unknown. CDR3 size: 16 residues. Germline CDR1 reads SGHRS; CDR2 reads YFSETQ. With 4 bases clipped from V and 4 bases from J, the junction kept 9 bases outside the gene matches. These data originate in a study of neurological immune-mediated disorders. Study outcomes and limitations: When the repertoires were grouped phylogenetically, those of 18 of the 34 multiple sclerosis patients came together in a single cluster of related CDR3 sequences, which points to a possible repertoire-level signature. None of the CDR3 amino acid sequences of expanded clones recurred across subjects, suggesting private repertoires in all groups.

The sorted libraries drew on 900,000 to 1,000,000 T cells that were CD4+ or CD8+. The cDNA was synthesized by 5'RACE incorporating 10-nucleotide random UMIs. Via MiXCR, TCRdb re-called the 5' RACE reads, giving one row per CDR3 protein. The sample includes just over 20,000 distinct CDR3 sequences, 15% to 20% seen only once; the top ten take 7.5%. This TCR came from a woman aged 18-29 years with multiple sclerosis. Sequenced: CD8+ T cells from blood. The chain recombines TRBV5-1 with TRBJ2-5, with 11 bases aligning to TRBD2. The CDR3 loop reads CASSPKLAGARETQYF. The CDR3 DNA is TGCGCCAGCAGCCCAAAACTAGCGGGAGCGAGAGAGACCCAGTACTTC. The whole variable domain, filled in from reference TRBV5-1 and TRBJ2-5, reads KAGVTQTPRYLIKTRGQQVTLSCSPISGHRSVSWYQQTPGQGLQFLFEYFSETQRNKGNFPGRFSGRQFSNSRSEMNVSTLELGDSALYLCASSPKLAGARETQYFGPGTRLLVL.